This T cell receptor beta chain was sequenced for a study of vaccination effects on CD4 cells after COVID-19. Study-level background: The vaccine given was either BNT162b2 or mRNA-1273, in two doses. Study results and caveats: Vaccine-induced clones in healthy vaccinees cross-reacted with common cold coronaviruses in only 1 of 255 cases.

Antigen-specific CD4+ T cell clonotypes were called by their expansion after viral peptide-pool culture in ViraFEST. The culture ran for around nine days, and then CD4+ T cells were isolated. None of the vaccinated had previously contracted SARS-CoV-2, and their nucleocapsid antibodies tested negative. Half the medium was swapped for IL-2 medium on days 3 and 7. CDR3 length equals 14 residues. Trimming took off 11 bases at V and 0 bases at J, with 14 bases between the two ends. Looked up from germline, CDR1 is LNHDA and CDR2 is SQIVND (reference sequence). TCRdb's table, derived via immunoSEQ multiplex PCR, lists solely in-frame clones and lacks some. The top ten clones hold over 4% of a sample with tens of thousands of clones, approximately 72% of them seen once. With regard to this clone: Its matching antigen is unknown.

This receptor was identified in a human donor who received a COVID-19 vaccine. Sequences were derived from CD4+ T cells from PBMCs cultured with HCoV-OC43 spike peptides, sampled before COVID-19 vaccination. Subset here: HCoV-OC43 spike overlapping peptide pool stimulation. This chain connects TRBV19 to TRBJ1-5, with no clear D. The CDR3: CACGVTASNQPQHF. CDR3 nucleotide sequence: TGTGCCTGTGGGGTGACTGCTAGCAATCAGCCCCAGCATTTT.